One and the same sample provided the 27 T cell receptor beta chains below, sequenced in a study of monozygotic twins with inflammatory bowel disease. TCRdb reanalyzed the 5' RACE reads, giving one entry per CDR3 protein sequence and no DNA. This sample's clone table lists approximately 330,000 distinct CDR3 sequences. Source material: blood. The receptor source for this set is a human donor with ulcerative colitis or Crohn's disease, or a healthy co-twin of an affected twin (not recorded which).

This chain's CDR3 is CASSFRTQNSPLHF. The rearrangement uses TRBV5-1 and TRBJ1-6; without DNA, the TCRdb call of TRBD1 cannot be checked. Germline CDR1 and CDR2: SGHRS and YFSETQ. The CDR3 has 14 residues.

The rearrangement joins TRBV7-2 to TRBJ2-7; the D call from TCRdb, TRBD2, cannot be confirmed without DNA. The CDR3 length is 17 residues. In germline, CDR1 is SGHTA, CDR2 FQGNSA. The CDR3 sequence is CASSLPLAGKSSYEQYF.

This CDR3 reads CASRGGGELFF. J is TRBJ2-2 and V is TRBV28; TCRdb reports TRBD1, a call that lacks DNA to check it against. The germline CDR1 and CDR2 sequences are MDHEN and SYDVKM. This CDR3 contains 11 residues.

The chain uses TRBV19 and TRBJ1-1. This CDR3 is built from 13 residues. Germline V CDR1 and CDR2: LNHDA, SQIVND (reference sequence). The CDR3 region is CASSGSLNTEAFF.

The rearrangement uses TRBV12-3 or TRBV12-4 and TRBJ2-7; the D call from TCRdb, TRBD1, cannot be confirmed without DNA. The CDR3 runs to 14 residues. This chain's CDR3 is CASSLGQGVYEQYF.

This chain uses TRBV28 with TRBJ1-2; lacking DNA, the TRBD1 call made by TCRdb goes unchecked. The length of the CDR3 is 14 residues. Germline-derived CDR1 and CDR2 are MDHEN and SYDVKM. The CDR3 sequence is CASSLWATGTGYTF.

The chain is built from TRBV4-1 and TRBJ2-7; absent DNA, TCRdb's TRBD1 call cannot be checked. The CDR3 runs to 15 residues. Germline-derived CDR1 and CDR2 are MGHRA and YSYEKL. CDR3 sequence reads: CASSQGGQSSYEQYF.

This rearrangement joins TRBV19 to TRBJ1-5; the TCRdb D gene call, TRBD1, has no DNA to confirm it. This CDR3 contains 14 residues. Germline CDR1 LNHDA, CDR2 SQIVND (reference sequence). CDR3: CATGRGRGNQPQHF.

The chain couples TRBV12-3 or TRBV12-4 to TRBJ2-1; TCRdb lists TRBD1, though no DNA is available to test this call. This CDR3 contains 14 residues. The CDR3 sequence is CASSLIAGKGEQFF.

V is TRBV25-1 and J is TRBJ2-1; the TCRdb D gene call, TRBD1, has no DNA to confirm it. The germline V gene encodes CDR1 MGHDK and CDR2 SYGVNS. The CDR3 length is 16 residues. CDR3 region: CASSESAGTARNEQFF.

J is TRBJ2-1 and V is TRBV12-3 or TRBV12-4. The CDR3 length is 11 residues. The CDR3 reads CASSFTGEQFF.

The rearrangement uses TRBV20-1 and TRBJ1-3. This CDR3 comprises 19 residues. Germline V gives CDR1 DFQATT, CDR2 SNEGSKA (reference sequence). CDR3 sequence: CSARDYLNQMMGAGNTIYF.

The V and J genes are TRBV5-1 and TRBJ2-3; TCRdb reports TRBD2, a call that lacks DNA to check it against. Germline V gene sequence: CDR1 SGHRS, CDR2 YFSETQ. CDR3 size: 15 residues. This CDR3 reads CASGRPAGNTDTQYF.

This chain uses TRBV19 with TRBJ1-5. CDR1 and CDR2 (germline): LNHDA, SQIVND (reference sequence). This CDR3 contains 14 residues. The CDR3 protein is CASTTRRVGQPQHF.

V is TRBV19 and J is TRBJ1-4; TCRdb lists TRBD1, though no DNA is available to test this call. The CDR3 extends over 18 amino acids. Germline assignment: CDR1 LNHDA and CDR2 SQIVND (reference sequence). The CDR3 region is CASSIQPIGGILSEKLFF.

J is TRBJ1-5 and V is TRBV12-3 or TRBV12-4; TCRdb designates TRBD1, a call that cannot be tested without DNA. The CDR3 runs 13 residues. This chain's CDR3 is CASRGGGGQPQHF.

V gene TRBV7-2 combines with J gene TRBJ1-1; checking the TCRdb D call of TRBD1 is not possible without DNA. Germline V gives CDR1 SGHTA, CDR2 FQGNSA. There are 15 residues in the CDR3. The CDR3 sequence: CASSVRGSTGTEAFF.

The CDR3 loop reads CASSPVAGGPVDTQYF. V and J are TRBV27 and TRBJ2-3; there is no DNA to check the TCRdb D call of TRBD2. The germline V gene encodes CDR1 MNHEY and CDR2 SMNVEV (reference sequence). This CDR3 is built from 16 residues.

The chain's CDR3 is CASSYTARPTGPGNTIYF. The chain combines TRBV6-5 with TRBJ1-3. The germline V gene has CDR1 MNHEY and CDR2 SVGAGI. CDR3 size: 18 residues.

V usage is TRBV20-1 and J usage is TRBJ1-2; with no DNA, the TCRdb D assignment of TRBD1 cannot be verified. This CDR3 comprises 13 residues. CDR1 DFQATT and CDR2 SNEGSKA come from the germline V gene (reference sequence). The CDR3 region is CSANPDSIYGYTF.

The V gene is TRBV19, the J gene TRBJ1-2; the TRBD1 assignment by TCRdb is unverifiable without DNA. Germline V CDR1 and CDR2: LNHDA, SQIVND (reference sequence). This CDR3 has 12 residues. CDR3 sequence: CAAQSGRRGYTF.

This chain uses TRBV20-1 with TRBJ2-1; TCRdb lists TRBD2, though no DNA is available to test this call. This CDR3 has 17 amino acids. From germline, CDR1 is DFQATT and CDR2 SNEGSKA (reference sequence). CDR3 loop: CSARKLAGVAGYNEQFF.

CDR3 region: CASSPDRANEKLFF. V and J are TRBV11-2 and TRBJ1-4; absent DNA, TCRdb's TRBD1 call cannot be checked. Germline assignment: CDR1 SGHAT and CDR2 FQNNGV. The CDR3 runs 14 residues. Drawing the rest from reference TRBV11-2 and TRBJ1-4, the complete variable domain is EAGVAQSPRYKIIEKRQSVAFWCNPISGHATLYWYQQILGQGPKLLIQFQNNGVVDDSQLPKDRFSAERLKGVDSTLKIQPAKLEDSAVYLCASSPDRANEKLFFGSGTQLSVL.

The chain uses TRBV12-3 or TRBV12-4 and TRBJ1-1; TCRdb lists TRBD1, though no DNA is available to test this call. The CDR3 runs 14 residues. The CDR3 spells CASRVGQGNTEAFF.

This rearrangement joins TRBV27 to TRBJ2-7; no DNA is available, so the TRBD1 call from TCRdb remains unchecked. The V gene's germline CDR1 is MNHEY and CDR2 SMNVEV (reference sequence). This CDR3 region has 16 residues. This CDR3 reads CASSFATRDGSYEQYF.

The J gene is TRBJ2-3, the V gene TRBV5-1; TCRdb returns TRBD2, unconfirmable since there is no DNA. The CDR3 runs 15 residues. The V gene's germline CDR1 is SGHRS and CDR2 YFSETQ. The CDR3 loop reads CASSLSPDSTDTQYF.

This sequence joins TRBV5-1 and TRBJ2-5; TCRdb selects TRBD2, and the lack of DNA leaves this call unchecked. Germline CDR1 and CDR2: SGHRS and YFSETQ. This CDR3 region has 14 residues. The CDR3 sequence: CASSETIKWETQYF. Variable domain in full (rest from reference TRBV5-1 and TRBJ2-5): KAGVTQTPRYLIKTRGQQVTLSCSPISGHRSVSWYQQTPGQGLQFLFEYFSETQRNKGNFPGRFSGRQFSNSRSEMNVSTLELGDSALYLCASSETIKWETQYFGPGTRLLVL.